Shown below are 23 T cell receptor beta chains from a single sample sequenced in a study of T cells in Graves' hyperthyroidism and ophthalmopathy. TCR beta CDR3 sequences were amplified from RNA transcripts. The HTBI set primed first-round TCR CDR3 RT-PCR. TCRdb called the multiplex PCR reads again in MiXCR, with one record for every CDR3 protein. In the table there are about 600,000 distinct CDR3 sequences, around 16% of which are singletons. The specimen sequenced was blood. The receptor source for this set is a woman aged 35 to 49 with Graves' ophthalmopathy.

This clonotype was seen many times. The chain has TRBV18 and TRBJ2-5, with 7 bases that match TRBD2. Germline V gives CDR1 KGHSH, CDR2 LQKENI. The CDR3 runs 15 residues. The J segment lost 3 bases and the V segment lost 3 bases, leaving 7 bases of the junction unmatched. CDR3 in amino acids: CASSPPGAGEETQYF. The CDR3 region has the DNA TGTGCCAGCTCACCCCCCGGTGCGGGAGAAGAGACCCAGTACTTC.

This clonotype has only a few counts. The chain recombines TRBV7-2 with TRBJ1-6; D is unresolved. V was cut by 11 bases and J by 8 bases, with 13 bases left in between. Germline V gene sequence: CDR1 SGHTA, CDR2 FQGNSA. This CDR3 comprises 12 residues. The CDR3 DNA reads TGTGCCGCCCAGGCCGGCTATTCACCCCTCCACTTT. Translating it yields CAAQAGYSPLHF.

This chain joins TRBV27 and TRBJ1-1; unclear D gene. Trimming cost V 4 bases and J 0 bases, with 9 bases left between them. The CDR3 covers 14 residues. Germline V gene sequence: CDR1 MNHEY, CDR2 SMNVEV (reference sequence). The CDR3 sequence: CASSSGVMNTEAFF. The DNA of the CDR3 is TGTGCCAGCAGTTCGGGAGTCATGAACACTGAAGCTTTCTTT.

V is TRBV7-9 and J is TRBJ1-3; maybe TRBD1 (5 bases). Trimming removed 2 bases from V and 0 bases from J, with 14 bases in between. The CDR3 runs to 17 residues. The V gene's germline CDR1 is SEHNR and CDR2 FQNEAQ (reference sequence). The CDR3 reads CASSLQGSLLSGNTIYF. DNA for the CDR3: TGTGCCAGCAGCTTACAGGGAAGCCTCCTCTCTGGAAACACCATATATTTT.

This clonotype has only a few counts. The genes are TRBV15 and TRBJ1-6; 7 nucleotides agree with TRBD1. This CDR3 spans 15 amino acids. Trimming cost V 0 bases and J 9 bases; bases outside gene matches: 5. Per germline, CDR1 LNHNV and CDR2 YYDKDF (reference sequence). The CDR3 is CATSRDRGGRSPLHF. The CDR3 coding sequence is TGTGCCACCAGCAGAGACAGGGGGGGACGTTCACCCCTCCACTTT.

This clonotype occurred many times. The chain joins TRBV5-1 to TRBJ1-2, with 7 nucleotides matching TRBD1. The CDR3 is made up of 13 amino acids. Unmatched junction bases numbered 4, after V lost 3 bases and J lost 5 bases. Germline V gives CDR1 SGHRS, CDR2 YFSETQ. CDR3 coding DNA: TGCGCCAGCAGCTCCGGGACAGATTATGGCTACACCTTC. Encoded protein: CASSSGTDYGYTF.

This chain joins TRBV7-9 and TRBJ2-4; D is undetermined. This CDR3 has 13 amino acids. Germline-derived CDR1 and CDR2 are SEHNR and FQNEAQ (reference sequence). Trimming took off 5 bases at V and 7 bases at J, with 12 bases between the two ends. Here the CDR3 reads CASSHRIYNIQYF. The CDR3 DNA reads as TGTGCCAGCAGCCACAGAATTTATAACATTCAGTACTTC.

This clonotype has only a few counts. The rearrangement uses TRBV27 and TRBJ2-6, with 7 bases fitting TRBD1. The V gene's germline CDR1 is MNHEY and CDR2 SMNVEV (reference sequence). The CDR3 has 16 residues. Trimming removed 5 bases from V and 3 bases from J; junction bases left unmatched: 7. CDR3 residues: CASSHLTGYGANVLTF. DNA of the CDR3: TGTGCCAGCAGTCACCTGACAGGGTATGGGGCCAACGTCCTGACTTTC.

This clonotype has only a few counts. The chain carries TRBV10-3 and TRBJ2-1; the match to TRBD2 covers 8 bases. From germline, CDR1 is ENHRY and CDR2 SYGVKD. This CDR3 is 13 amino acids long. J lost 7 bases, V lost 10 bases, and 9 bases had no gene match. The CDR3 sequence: CASTGGPGNEQFF. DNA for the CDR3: TGTGCCAGCACGGGGGGGCCAGGGAATGAGCAGTTCTTC.

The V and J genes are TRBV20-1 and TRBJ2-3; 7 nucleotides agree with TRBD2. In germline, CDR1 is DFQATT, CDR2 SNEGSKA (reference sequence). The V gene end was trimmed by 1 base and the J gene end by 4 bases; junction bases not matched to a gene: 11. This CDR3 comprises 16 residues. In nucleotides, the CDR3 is TGCAGTGCTAGAGTAAACGTCGCTAGCGGTTCAGATACGCAGTATTTT. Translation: CSARVNVASGSDTQYF.

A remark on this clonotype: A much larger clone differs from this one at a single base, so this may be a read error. The CDR3 DNA follows: TGCAGTGCTAACAGGTCATCGGAAGGCTACACCTTC. Its translation is CSANRSSEGYTF. The chain is built from TRBV20-1 and TRBJ1-2, with D perhaps matching TRBD1 (5 bases). Germline CDR1 DFQATT, CDR2 SNEGSKA (reference sequence). The CDR3 runs to 12 residues. Trimming cost V 4 bases and J 8 bases, with 14 bases left between them.

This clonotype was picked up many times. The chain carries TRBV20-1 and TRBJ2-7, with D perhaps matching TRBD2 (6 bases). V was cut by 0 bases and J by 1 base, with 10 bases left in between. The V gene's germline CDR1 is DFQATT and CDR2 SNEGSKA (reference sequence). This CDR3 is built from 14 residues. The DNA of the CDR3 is TGCAGTGCTAGAGAGGGCGGGAAGTCCTACGAGCAGTACTTC. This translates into CSAREGGKSYEQYF.

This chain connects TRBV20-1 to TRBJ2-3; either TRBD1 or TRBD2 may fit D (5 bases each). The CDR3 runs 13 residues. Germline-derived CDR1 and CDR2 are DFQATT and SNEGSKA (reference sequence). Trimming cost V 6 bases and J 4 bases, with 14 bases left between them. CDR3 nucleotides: TGCAGTGCCGCCTGGGGGTTCCCAGATACGCAGTATTTT. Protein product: CSAAWGFPDTQYF.

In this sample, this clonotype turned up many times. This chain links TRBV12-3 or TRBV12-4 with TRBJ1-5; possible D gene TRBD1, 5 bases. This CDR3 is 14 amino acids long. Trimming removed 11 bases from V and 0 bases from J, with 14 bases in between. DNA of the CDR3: TGTGCCCCCAATACGGGGGATAGCAATCAGCCCCAGCATTTT. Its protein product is CAPNTGDSNQPQHF.

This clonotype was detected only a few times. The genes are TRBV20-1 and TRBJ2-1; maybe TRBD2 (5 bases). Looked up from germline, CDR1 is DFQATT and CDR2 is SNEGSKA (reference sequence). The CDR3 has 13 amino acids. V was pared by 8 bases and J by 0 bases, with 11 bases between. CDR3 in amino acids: CSNSVLSYNEQFF. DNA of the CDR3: TGCAGTAATAGCGTCCTCTCCTACAATGAGCAGTTCTTC.

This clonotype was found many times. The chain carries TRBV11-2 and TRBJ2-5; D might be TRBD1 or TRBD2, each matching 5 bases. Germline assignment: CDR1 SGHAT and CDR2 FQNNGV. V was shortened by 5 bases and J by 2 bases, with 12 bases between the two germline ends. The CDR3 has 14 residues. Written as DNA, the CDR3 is TGTGCCAGCAGCCCATGGGACCTGCAAGAGACCCAGTACTTC. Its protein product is CASSPWDLQETQYF.

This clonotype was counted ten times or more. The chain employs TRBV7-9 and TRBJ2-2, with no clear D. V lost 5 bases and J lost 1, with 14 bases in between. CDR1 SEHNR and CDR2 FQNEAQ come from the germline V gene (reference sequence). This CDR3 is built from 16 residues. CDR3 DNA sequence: TGTGCCAGCAGCCCTCACCCCCTCGTGAACACCGGGGAGCTGTTTTTT. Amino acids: CASSPHPLVNTGELFF.

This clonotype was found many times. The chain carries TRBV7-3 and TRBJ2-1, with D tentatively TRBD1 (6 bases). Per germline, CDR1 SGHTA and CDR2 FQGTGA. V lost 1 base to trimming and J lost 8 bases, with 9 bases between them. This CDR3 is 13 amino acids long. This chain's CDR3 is CASSLIRGDEQFF. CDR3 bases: TGTGCCAGCAGCTTAATCAGGGGCGATGAGCAGTTCTTC. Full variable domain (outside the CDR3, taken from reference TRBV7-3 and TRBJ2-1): GAGVSQTPSNKVTEKGKYVELRCDPISGHTALYWYRQSLGQGPEFLIYFQGTGAADDSGLPNDRFFAVRPEGSVSTLKIQRTERGDSAVYLCASSLIRGDEQFFGPGTRLTVL.

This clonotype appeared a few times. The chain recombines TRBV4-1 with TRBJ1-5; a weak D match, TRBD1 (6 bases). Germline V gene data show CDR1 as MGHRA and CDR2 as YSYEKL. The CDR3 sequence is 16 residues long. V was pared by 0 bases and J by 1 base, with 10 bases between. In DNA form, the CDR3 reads TGCGCCAGCAGCCAAGAAGGGGGGCACAGCAATCAGCCCCAGCATTTT. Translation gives CASSQEGGHSNQPQHF.

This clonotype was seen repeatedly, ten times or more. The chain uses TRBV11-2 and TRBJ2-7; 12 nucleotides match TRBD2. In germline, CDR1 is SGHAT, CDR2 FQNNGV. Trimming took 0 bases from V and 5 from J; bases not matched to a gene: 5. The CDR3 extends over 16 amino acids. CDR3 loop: CASSLDGGLAGHEQYF. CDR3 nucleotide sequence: TGTGCCAGCAGCTTAGATGGGGGACTAGCGGGCCACGAGCAGTACTTC.

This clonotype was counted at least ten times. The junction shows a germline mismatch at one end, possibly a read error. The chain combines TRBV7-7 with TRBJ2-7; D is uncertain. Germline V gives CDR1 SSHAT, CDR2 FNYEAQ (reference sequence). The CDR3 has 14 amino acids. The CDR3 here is CASSKGGTSYEQYF. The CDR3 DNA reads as TGTGCTAGCAGCAAAGGCGGCACCTCCTACGAGCAGTACTTC.

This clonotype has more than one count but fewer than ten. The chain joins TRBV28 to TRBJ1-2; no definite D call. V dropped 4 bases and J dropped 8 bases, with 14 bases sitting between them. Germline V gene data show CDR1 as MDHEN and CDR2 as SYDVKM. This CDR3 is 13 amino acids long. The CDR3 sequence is CASSSMPYQGYTF. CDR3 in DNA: TGTGCCAGCAGTTCGATGCCATACCAAGGCTACACCTTC.

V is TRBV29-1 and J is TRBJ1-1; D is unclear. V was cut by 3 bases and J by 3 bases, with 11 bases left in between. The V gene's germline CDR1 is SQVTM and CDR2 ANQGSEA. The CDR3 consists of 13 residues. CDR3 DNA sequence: TGCAGCGTTGAGTATAGGGAGGACACTGAAGCTTTCTTT. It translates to CSVEYREDTEAFF.